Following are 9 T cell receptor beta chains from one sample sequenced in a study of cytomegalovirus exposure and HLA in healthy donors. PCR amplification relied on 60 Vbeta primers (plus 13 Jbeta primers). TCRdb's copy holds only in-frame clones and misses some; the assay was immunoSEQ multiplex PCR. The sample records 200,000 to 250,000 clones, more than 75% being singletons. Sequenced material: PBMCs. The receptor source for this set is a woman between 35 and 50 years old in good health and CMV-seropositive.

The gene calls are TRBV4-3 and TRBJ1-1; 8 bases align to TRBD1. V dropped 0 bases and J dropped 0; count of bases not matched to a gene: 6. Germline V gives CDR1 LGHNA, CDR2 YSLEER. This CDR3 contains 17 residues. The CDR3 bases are TGCGCCAGCAGCCAAGATCGTAACAGGGGGATGAACACTGAAGCTTTCTTT. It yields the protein CASSQDRNRGMNTEAFF.

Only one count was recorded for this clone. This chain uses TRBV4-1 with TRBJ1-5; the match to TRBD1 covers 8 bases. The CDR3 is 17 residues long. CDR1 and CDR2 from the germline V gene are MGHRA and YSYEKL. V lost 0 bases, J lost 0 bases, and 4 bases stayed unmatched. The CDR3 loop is CASSQETGDYSNQPQHF. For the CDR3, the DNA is TGCGCCAGCAGCCAAGAGACAGGGGACTATAGCAATCAGCCCCAGCATTTT.

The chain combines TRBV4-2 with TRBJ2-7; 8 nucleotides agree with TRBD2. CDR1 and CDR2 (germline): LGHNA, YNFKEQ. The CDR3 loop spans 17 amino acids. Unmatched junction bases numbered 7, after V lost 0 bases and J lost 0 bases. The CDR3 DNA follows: TGTGCCAGCAGCCAAGATCTGTTAGCGGGGACCTCCTACGAGCAGTACTTC. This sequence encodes CASSQDLLAGTSYEQYF.

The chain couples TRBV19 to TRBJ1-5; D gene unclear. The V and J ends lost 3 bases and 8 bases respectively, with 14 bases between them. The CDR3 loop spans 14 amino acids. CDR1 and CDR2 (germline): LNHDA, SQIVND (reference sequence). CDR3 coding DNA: TGTGCCAGTAGTATTACCCCCCCTGACAAGCCCCAGCATTTT. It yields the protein CASSITPPDKPQHF. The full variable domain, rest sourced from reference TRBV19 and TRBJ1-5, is DGGITQSPKYLFRKEGQNVTLSCEQNLNHDAMYWYRQDPGQGLRLIYYSQIVNDFQKGDIAEGYSVSREKKESFPLTVTSAQKNPTAFYLCASSITPPDKPQHFGDGTRLSIL.

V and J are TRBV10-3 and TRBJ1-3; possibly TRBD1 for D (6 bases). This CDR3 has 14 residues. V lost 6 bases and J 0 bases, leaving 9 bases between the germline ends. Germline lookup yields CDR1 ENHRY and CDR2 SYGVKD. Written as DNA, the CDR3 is TGTGCCATCAGGGAGACAGGCTCTGGAAACACCATATATTTT. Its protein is CAIRETGSGNTIYF.

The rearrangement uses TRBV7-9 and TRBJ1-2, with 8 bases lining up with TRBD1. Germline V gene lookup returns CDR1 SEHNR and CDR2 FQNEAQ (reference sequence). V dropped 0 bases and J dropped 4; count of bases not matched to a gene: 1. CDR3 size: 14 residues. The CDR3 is CASSLAQGGYGYTF. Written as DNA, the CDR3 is TGTGCCAGCAGCTTAGCACAGGGGGGCTATGGCTACACCTTC.

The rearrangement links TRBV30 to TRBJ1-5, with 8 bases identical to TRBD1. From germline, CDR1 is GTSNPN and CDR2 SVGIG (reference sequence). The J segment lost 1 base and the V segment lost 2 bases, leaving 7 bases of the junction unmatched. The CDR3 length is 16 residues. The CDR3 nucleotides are TGTGCCTGGAGTCGAGGACAGGGTGAGAGCAATCAGCCCCAGCATTTT. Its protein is CAWSRGQGESNQPQHF.

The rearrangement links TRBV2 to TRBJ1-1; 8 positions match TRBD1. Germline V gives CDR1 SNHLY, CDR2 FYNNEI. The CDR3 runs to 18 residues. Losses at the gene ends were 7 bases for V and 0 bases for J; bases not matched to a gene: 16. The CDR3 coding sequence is TGTGCCAGCACCGGTATGGACAGGGAAATTGGCATGAACACTGAAGCTTTCTTT. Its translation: CASTGMDREIGMNTEAFF.

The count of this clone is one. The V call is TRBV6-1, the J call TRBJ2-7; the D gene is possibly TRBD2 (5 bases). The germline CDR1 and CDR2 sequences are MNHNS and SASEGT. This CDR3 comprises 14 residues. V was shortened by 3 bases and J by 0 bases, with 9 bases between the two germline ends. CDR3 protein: CASSERGSSYEQYF. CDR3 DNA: TGTGCCAGCAGTGAGCGTGGGAGCTCCTACGAGCAGTACTTC.